This is a list of T cell receptor beta chains from one sample in a study of blood T cell repertoires in COVID-19. Only in-frame clones appear in the TCRdb table, and some are missing; sequencing was by immunoSEQ multiplex PCR. The sample carries 150,000 to 200,000 clones, approximately 80% recorded once. Sequences were obtained from peripheral blood. These receptors were obtained from a human donor in a cohort sampled during active COVID-19. Both conserved end residues are part of each CDR3. Each record gives: J gene, clone size, D gene, V gene, CDR3 DNA, CDR3 protein. D genes are given only for firm matches. Clone size, where shown, is once, few, many, or a class for clones that have expanded.

TRBJ2-2 | once | - | TRBV19 | TGTGCCAGTAAAGGTCTAGCGACGAACACCGGGGAGCTGTTTTTT | CASKGLATNTGELFF
TRBJ2-5 | - | - | TRBV9 | TGTGCCAGCAGCGCATCTCCCTCGGTGGAGACCCAGTACTTC | CASSASPSVETQYF
TRBJ2-1 | - | - | TRBV3-1/TRBV3-2 | TGTGCCAGCAGCCAAGAGGCTCGACTATACAATGAGCAGTTCTTC | CASSQEARLYNEQFF
TRBJ1-1 | - | - | TRBV24-1 | TGTGCCACCAGTGATTCGGGGGGCACGGGAGTTGTAGCTTTCTTT | CATSDSGGTGVVAFF
TRBJ2-1 | - | - | TRBV2 | TGTGCCAGCAGTGAGTCCCGGAGCTCCTACAATGAGCAGTTCTTC | CASSESRSSYNEQFF
TRBJ2-4 | - | - | TRBV2 | TGTGCCAGCAGTGAAGAGGTCACTGCGGGCAAAAACATTCAGTACTTC | CASSEEVTAGKNIQYF
TRBJ1-6 | - | - | TRBV28 | TGTGCCAGCAGTTTACTCGGCAGGGGTAATTCACCCCTCCACTTT | CASSLLGRGNSPLHF
TRBJ2-1 | - | TRBD2 | TRBV5-4 | TGTGCCAGCAGCTTGGGGCCCGGGGCTAGCGGGCTGCAGTTCTTC | CASSLGPGASGLQFF
TRBJ2-7 | - | TRBD2 | TRBV6-2/TRBV6-3 | TGTGCCAGCAGTTACTCAATGGGACTAGCGGGGAGACCGGACTCCTACGAGCAGTACTTC | CASSYSMGLAGRPDSYEQYF
TRBJ2-1 | - | TRBD2 | TRBV6-4 | TGTGCCAGCAGTCCAACCGGGACTAGCGGGGGAGATGAGCAGTTCTTC | CASSPTGTSGGDEQFF
TRBJ1-2 | - | - | TRBV2 | TGTGCCAGCATCGGTTCGGGTTATGGCTACACCTTC | CASIGSGYGYTF